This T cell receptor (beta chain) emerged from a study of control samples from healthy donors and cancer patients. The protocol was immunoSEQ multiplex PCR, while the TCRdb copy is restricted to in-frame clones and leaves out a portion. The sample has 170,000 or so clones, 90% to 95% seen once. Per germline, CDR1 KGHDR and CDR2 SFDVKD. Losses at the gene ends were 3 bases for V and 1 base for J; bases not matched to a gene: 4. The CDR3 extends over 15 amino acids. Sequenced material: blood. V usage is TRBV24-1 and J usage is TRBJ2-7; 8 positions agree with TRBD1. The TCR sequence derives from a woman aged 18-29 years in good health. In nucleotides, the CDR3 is TGTGCCACCAGTGATACAACAGGGGGATCCTACGAGCAGTACTTC. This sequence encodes CATSDTTGGSYEQYF.